This record concerns one T cell receptor (beta chain) sequence. This sample is drawn from a study of blood T cells in healthy people across ages. Study-level background: Per two T cells, template switching captured roughly one barcoded beta molecule.

The second PCR ran roughly 6 to 11 cycles with a sample-barcoded 5' primer and J-beta primers. MiXCR, run by TCRdb on the 5' RACE reads, gives a single entry per CDR3 protein. The sample includes about 1.8 million distinct CDR3 sequences, approximately 50% of them seen just once. The sequence came from a woman aged 35 to 49 in good health. The source material was blood.

The CDR3 DNA reads TGTGCCAGCAGTTTAACCTCTCGGGCCCTGGGGAGGGAGCAGTACTTC. This gives the protein CASSLTSRALGREQYF. J is TRBJ2-5 and V is TRBV28; TRBD2 matches at 7 bases. The trim removed 2 bases at V and 11 bases at J, leaving 17 bases unmatched. The CDR3 length is 16 residues. The germline V gene has CDR1 MDHEN and CDR2 SYDVKM.